The T cell receptor beta chain described here comes from a study of post-analysis software for immune sequencing data. Background on the study: Relapsing-remitting, secondary progressive and progressive-relapsing multiple sclerosis courses were included.

Prepared libraries of TCR beta cDNA carried unique molecular identifiers. cDNA molecules numbering 400,000 to 550,000 came from roughly 1.1 to 9.2 million T cells. TCRdb re-analysed the PCR reads in MiXCR, keeping a single row per CDR3 protein. The sample has about 380,000 distinct CDR3 sequences, roughly 35% seen once; the top ten hold roughly 12%. Regarding this clonotype: No antigen is known for it.

This CDR3 region has 15 residues. V was pared by 3 bases and J by 4 bases, with 3 bases of the junction left unmatched. Germline CDR1 reads SGHDT; CDR2 reads YYEEEE. Study-level findings and limits: Same-batch samples co-clustered strongly by F measure. TRBV5-6, TRBV5-1 and TRBV20-1 belonged to a set of roughly 5 TRBV segments that were more frequent in patients than controls. Normalized Chao1 diversity was significantly lower in multiple sclerosis patients than in controls.

The sample comprised blood. The rearrangement uses TRBV5-6 and TRBJ2-2, with 10 bases matching TRBD2. The source of this sequence is a girl aged 10-17 years with multiple sclerosis. The CDR3 DNA reads TGTGCCAGCAGCTCGGGACTAGCGCTCACCGGGGAGCTGTTTTTT. This encodes CASSSGLALTGELFF.